This TCR beta chain was sequenced for a study of prognosis after radiotherapy for stage I lung cancer. Across the study: Stereotactic body radiotherapy was never combined with concurrent therapy in any patient.

With two-round multiplex PCR, TCR beta CDR3 sequences were amplified from genomic DNA. Each TRBV and TRBJ gene had its own primer in the first PCR round. TCRdb re-derived calls from the multiplex PCR reads in MiXCR, one entry per CDR3 protein. The sample carries about 36,000 distinct CDR3 sequences, 25% to 40% recorded once. Germline V lookup: CDR1 MDHEN, CDR2 SYDVKM. The V gene end was trimmed by 7 bases and the J gene end by 4 bases; junction bases not matched to a gene: 16. This CDR3 spans 17 amino acids. Concerning this clonotype: The antigen is unknown.

General study findings and limits: Median unique TCR clone counts of around 10,000 versus 6,900 showed a fall after stereotactic body radiation therapy. Divergent TRBV and TRBJ gene usage has reportedly been observed between patients with and without metastases.

The chain recombines TRBV28 with TRBJ2-3; 8 bases are shared with TRBD2. This clonotype originated in a donor over 45 with non-small cell lung cancer. The starting material was PBMCs, obtained before or after stereotactic body radiation therapy (not recorded which). The CDR3 loop reads CASIRGEGGRRADTQYF. The CDR3 DNA follows: TGTGCCAGCATCCGTGGTGAGGGCGGGAGGAGGGCAGATACGCAGTATTTT.